Below, 11 T cell receptor beta chains from the same sample are listed, as sequenced in a study of T cell changes during pregnancy in multiple sclerosis. Profiled with immunoSEQ multiplex PCR; TCRdb holds only in-frame clones, not every one. The profile shows approximately 12,000 clones, 85% to 95% of them singletons. The sequenced sample was CD4+ T cells from peripheral blood mononuclear cells, obtained before pregnancy. Every receptor here comes from a female donor with multiple sclerosis, enrolled in a pregnancy study.

The chain recombines TRBV6-1 with TRBJ2-7; TRBD2 might be the D (6 bases). The CDR3 sequence is 12 residues long. CDR1 is MNHNS, CDR2 SASEGT, per germline. Trimming cost V 6 bases and J 9 bases, with 15 bases left between them. CDR3 sequence: CASSRDSVLQYF. CDR3 bases: TGTGCCAGCAGCCGGGACTCCGTCTTGCAGTACTTC.

The chain is built from TRBV7-6 and TRBJ1-2; D remains unclear. Trimming shortened V by 6 bases and J by 5 bases, and 16 bases separated the two germline ends. The CDR3 is 14 amino acids. CDR1 and CDR2 from the germline V gene are SGHVS and FNYEAQ. Written as DNA, the CDR3 is TGTGCCAGCAGTTTTGGGGAAGCGGAGTATGGCTACACCTTC. Encoded protein: CASSFGEAEYGYTF.

The chain combines TRBV5-1 with TRBJ2-2; TRBD1 aligns across 7 bases. The CDR3 is 16 amino acids. Germline loops: CDR1 SGHRS, CDR2 YFSETQ. The trim removed 4 bases at V and 0 bases at J, leaving 6 bases unmatched. CDR3 sequence (DNA): TGCGCCAGCAGCGCAGGGGGTAACGCGAACACCGGGGAGCTGTTTTTT. Protein: CASSAGGNANTGELFF.

J is TRBJ2-3 and V is TRBV5-1; the D gene is possibly TRBD2 (7 bases). This CDR3 has 15 residues. The V and J ends lost 2 bases and 4 bases respectively, with 14 bases between them. The V gene's germline CDR1 is SGHRS and CDR2 YFSETQ. The CDR3 spells CASSFRGGSSDTQYF. CDR3 DNA: TGCGCCAGCAGCTTTAGGGGGGGCTCCTCAGATACGCAGTATTTT. The variable domain in full, completed from reference TRBV5-1 and TRBJ2-3, reads KAGVTQTPRYLIKTRGQQVTLSCSPISGHRSVSWYQQTPGQGLQFLFEYFSETQRNKGNFPGRFSGRQFSNSRSEMNVSTLELGDSALYLCASSFRGGSSDTQYFGPGTRLTVL.

CDR3 protein: CASSLEGGRQSSYEQYF. CDR3 nucleotide sequence: TGTGCCAGCAGCTTAGAGGGAGGGAGGCAGAGCTCCTACGAGCAGTACTTC. V usage is TRBV7-6 and J usage is TRBJ2-7; TRBD2 matches 7 bases. V shed 1 base, J shed 0 bases, and the junction held 9 bases outside the gene matches. This CDR3 comprises 17 residues. The germline CDR1 and CDR2 sequences are SGHVS and FNYEAQ.

This clone was picked up a small number of times. The chain uses TRBV27 and TRBJ1-6; TRBD1 matches at 7 bases. From germline, CDR1 is MNHEY and CDR2 SMNVEV (reference sequence). CDR3 length equals 13 residues. J was trimmed by 9 bases and V by 6 bases; bases with no gene match: 5. The chain's CDR3 is CASRPGQSSPLHF. CDR3 in DNA: TGTGCCAGCAGACCGGGACAGTCTTCACCCCTCCACTTT.

The V and J genes are TRBV19 and TRBJ2-7; 8 bases line up with TRBD1. J gave up 3 bases and V 3 bases, and 4 bases lay outside the gene matches. Germline CDR1 and CDR2: LNHDA and SQIVND (reference sequence). The CDR3 is 14 amino acids. CDR3 residues: CASSIDRGIYEQYF. The CDR3 coding sequence is TGTGCCAGTAGTATCGACAGGGGAATCTACGAGCAGTACTTC. The variable domain in full, completed from reference TRBV19 and TRBJ2-7, reads DGGITQSPKYLFRKEGQNVTLSCEQNLNHDAMYWYRQDPGQGLRLIYYSQIVNDFQKGDIAEGYSVSREKKESFPLTVTSAQKNPTAFYLCASSIDRGIYEQYFGPGTRLTVT.

This chain joins TRBV19 and TRBJ1-1; weak D call: TRBD1 (5 bases). Germline loops: CDR1 LNHDA, CDR2 SQIVND (reference sequence). The CDR3 loop spans 14 amino acids. V lost 6 bases to trimming and J lost 8 bases, with 19 bases between them. The CDR3 loop reads CASSNPAQGEEAFF. The CDR3, as DNA: TGTGCCAGTAGCAACCCCGCCCAGGGTGAGGAAGCTTTCTTT.

The V gene is TRBV4-2, the J gene TRBJ1-1; 10 bases are shared with TRBD1. The trim removed 2 bases at V and 0 bases at J, leaving 12 bases unmatched. This CDR3 is 19 amino acids long. Germline V gene sequence: CDR1 LGHNA, CDR2 YNFKEQ. The CDR3: CASSQPVGQGTTMNTEAFF. The CDR3 region has the DNA TGTGCCAGCAGCCAACCCGTGGGACAGGGGACTACAATGAACACTGAAGCTTTCTTT.

As regards this clone: Germline and junction disagree at one end, which may indicate a read error. The J gene is TRBJ2-7, the V gene TRBV15, with D maybe TRBD2 (5 bases). The germline V gene has CDR1 LNHNV and CDR2 YYDKDF (reference sequence). The CDR3 sequence is 13 residues long. The CDR3 nucleotides are TGTGCCACCAGCAGAGAAGGAGACTACGGGCAGTACTTC. Its protein is CATSREGDYGQYF.

The J gene is TRBJ1-4, the V gene TRBV4-1, with D perhaps matching TRBD1 (5 bases). V was clipped by 1 base and J by 10 bases, with 13 bases between them. CDR3 length: 14 amino acids. Germline CDR1 is MGHRA and CDR2 is YSYEKL. The CDR3 coding sequence is TGCGCCAGCAGCCAAGCGCAGGGTCTGGGAAAACTGTTTTTT. Translated, it gives CASSQAQGLGKLFF.